These 2 T cell receptor beta chains originate from one sample sequenced in a study of spatial heterogeneity in lung cancer. Time point described: blood at routine non-recurrence follow-up after resection. A single record per CDR3 protein comes from TCRdb applying MiXCR to the 5' RACE reads. Of roughly 70,000 distinct CDR3 sequences in the sample, roughly 8.9% were seen once. The specimen comprised PBMCs, sampled at follow-up. The receptors were gathered from a female donor with early-stage non-small cell lung cancer.

This clonotype turned up a few times. The chain couples TRBV19 to TRBJ2-2; 8 bases are shared with TRBD2. This CDR3 is 14 amino acids long. The V segment lost 6 bases and the J segment 0 bases; nucleotides outside the gene matches: 0. The germline CDR1 and CDR2 sequences are LNHDA and SQIVND (reference sequence). The CDR3 is CASRGLANTGELFF. DNA of the CDR3: TGTGCCAGTAGGGGACTAGCGAACACCGGGGAGCTGTTTTTT.

As to this clonotype: A read error may account for a junction end that differs from germline. The rearrangement links TRBV7-9 to TRBJ2-7; 8 nucleotides align to TRBD2. The CDR3 runs to 17 residues. The germline CDR1 and CDR2 sequences are SEHNR and FQNEAQ (reference sequence). The CDR3: CASSLGGLTSANYEQYF. CDR3 DNA sequence: TGTGCCAGCAGTTTAGGGGGGTTGACTAGCGCGAACTACGAGCAGTACTTC.